The rows below give T cell receptor beta chains drawn from one sample of a study of OX40 agonist ivuxolimab in advanced cancers. Clones were sequenced by immunoSEQ multiplex PCR, and TCRdb holds only the in-frame ones, with some missing. The sample lists 95,000 to 100,000 clones; around 85% were seen once. The material sequenced was CD4+ or CD8+ T cells sorted from blood, taken in a trial of the OX40 agonist ivuxolimab. The receptor source for this set is an adult with an advanced solid tumor such as melanoma, head and neck, liver or kidney cancer. CDR3s include the opening cysteine and the closing phenylalanine or tryptophan. The D gene is left open where the match is weak. The size entry is marked missing in some rows and otherwise reads once, few, many or a size class.

clone size: .
J gene: TRBJ2-5
D gene: .
V gene: TRBV5-4
CDR3 protein: CASSSPPGTQYF
CDR3 DNA: TGTGCCAGCAGCTCTCCGCCTGGGACCCAGTACTTC

clone size: .
J gene: TRBJ2-5
D gene: .
V gene: TRBV7-2
CDR3 protein: CASSNGLNQETQYF
CDR3 DNA: TGTGCCAGCAGTAATGGACTAAATCAAGAGACCCAGTACTTC

clone size: .
J gene: TRBJ2-5
D gene: .
V gene: TRBV5-1
CDR3 protein: CASSLRRDGETQYF
CDR3 DNA: TGCGCCAGCAGCTTGAGGCGGGATGGAGAGACCCAGTACTTC

clone size: few
J gene: TRBJ2-5
D gene: .
V gene: TRBV28
CDR3 protein: CASTLGGLGQETQYF
CDR3 DNA: TGTGCCAGCACCCTAGGGGGGCTTGGGCAAGAGACCCAGTACTTC

clone size: .
J gene: TRBJ2-1
D gene: TRBD2
V gene: TRBV4-2
CDR3 protein: CASSQRDSGSSYNEQFF
CDR3 DNA: TGTGCCAGCAGCCAGCGTGATAGCGGGAGCTCCTACAATGAGCAGTTCTTC

clone size: few
J gene: TRBJ1-3
D gene: .
V gene: TRBV5-6
CDR3 protein: CASSFGRRNTIYF
CDR3 DNA: TGTGCCAGCAGCTTTGGGCGGCGAAACACCATATATTTT

clone size: .
J gene: TRBJ2-7
D gene: TRBD1
V gene: TRBV28
CDR3 protein: CASTLQGNLDEQYF
CDR3 DNA: TGTGCCAGCACCCTACAGGGGAACTTGGACGAGCAGTACTTC

clone size: .
J gene: TRBJ2-5
D gene: TRBD1
V gene: TRBV29-1
CDR3 protein: CSATGDTQETQYF
CDR3 DNA: TGCAGTGCTACAGGGGACACACAAGAGACCCAGTACTTC

clone size: .
J gene: TRBJ1-4
D gene: .
V gene: TRBV28
CDR3 protein: CASSFSQGSNEKLFF
CDR3 DNA: TGTGCCAGCAGTTTTTCCCAGGGGTCTAATGAAAAACTGTTTTTT

clone size: .
J gene: TRBJ2-3
D gene: .
V gene: TRBV28
CDR3 protein: CASKFSNTDTQYF
CDR3 DNA: TGTGCCAGCAAGTTCAGTAACACAGATACGCAGTATTTT

clone size: .
J gene: TRBJ2-7
D gene: .
V gene: TRBV27
CDR3 protein: CATTRGLEQYF
CDR3 DNA: TGTGCCACCACGAGGGGCCTCGAGCAGTACTTC

clone size: once
J gene: TRBJ2-5
D gene: .
V gene: TRBV7-2
CDR3 protein: CASSPLQGRETQYF
CDR3 DNA: TGTGCCAGCAGCCCGTTACAGGGGAGGGAGACCCAGTACTTC

clone size: .
J gene: TRBJ2-7
D gene: .
V gene: TRBV15
CDR3 protein: CATSIGRTYEQYF
CDR3 DNA: TGTGCCACCAGCATAGGCAGAACCTACGAGCAGTACTTC

clone size: few
J gene: TRBJ2-7
D gene: .
V gene: TRBV28
CDR3 protein: CASSRSYEQYF
CDR3 DNA: TGTGCCAGCAGCCGCTCCTACGAGCAGTACTTC

clone size: .
J gene: TRBJ1-1
D gene: .
V gene: TRBV2
CDR3 protein: CASSSWGTEAFF
CDR3 DNA: TGTGCCAGCTCGTCCTGGGGTACTGAAGCTTTCTTT

clone size: few
J gene: TRBJ1-1
D gene: TRBD1
V gene: TRBV6-1
CDR3 protein: CASRDRSVTEAFF
CDR3 DNA: TGTGCCAGCAGGGACAGGAGCGTCACTGAAGCTTTCTTT

clone size: .
J gene: TRBJ2-3
D gene: .
V gene: TRBV28
CDR3 protein: CASSARVGTQYF
CDR3 DNA: TGTGCCAGCAGTGCTAGGGTCGGTACGCAGTATTTT

clone size: once
J gene: TRBJ2-3
D gene: TRBD2
V gene: TRBV5-1
CDR3 protein: CASSLGLAGIPSTDTQYF
CDR3 DNA: TGCGCCAGCAGCTTGGGACTAGCGGGAATACCTAGCACAGATACGCAGTATTTT

clone size: .
J gene: TRBJ2-1
D gene: .
V gene: TRBV7-2
CDR3 protein: CASTLKVANEQFF
CDR3 DNA: TGTGCCAGCACCTTGAAAGTGGCCAATGAGCAGTTCTTC

clone size: .
J gene: TRBJ2-3
D gene: TRBD1
V gene: TRBV5-1
CDR3 protein: CASRAGQGTDTQYF
CDR3 DNA: TGCGCCAGCAGGGCCGGACAGGGGACAGATACGCAGTATTTT

clone size: .
J gene: TRBJ2-5
D gene: .
V gene: TRBV5-1
CDR3 protein: CASSLSSGPETQYF
CDR3 DNA: TGCGCCAGCAGCTTATCGTCGGGCCCAGAGACCCAGTACTTC

clone size: few
J gene: TRBJ1-2
D gene: .
V gene: TRBV4-2
CDR3 protein: CASSLQGGYTF
CDR3 DNA: TGTGCCAGCAGCCTACAGGGTGGCTACACCTTC

clone size: .
J gene: TRBJ2-3
D gene: .
V gene: TRBV9
CDR3 protein: CASSVGPPPDTQYF
CDR3 DNA: TGTGCCAGCAGCGTAGGGCCTCCCCCCGATACGCAGTATTTT

clone size: .
J gene: TRBJ2-7
D gene: TRBD1
V gene: TRBV2
CDR3 protein: CASRATLTGGSYEQYF
CDR3 DNA: TGTGCCAGCAGGGCCACCCTGACAGGGGGTTCCTACGAGCAGTACTTC

clone size: .
J gene: TRBJ1-2
D gene: .
V gene: TRBV4-3
CDR3 protein: CASSPTRARANYGYTF
CDR3 DNA: TGCGCCAGCAGCCCAACCCGGGCCCGCGCTAACTATGGCTACACCTTC

clone size: .
J gene: TRBJ2-1
D gene: TRBD1
V gene: TRBV5-8
CDR3 protein: CASSWDRGFYNEQFF
CDR3 DNA: TGTGCCAGCAGCTGGGACAGGGGGTTCTACAATGAGCAGTTCTTC

clone size: once
J gene: TRBJ2-5
D gene: TRBD2
V gene: TRBV7-8
CDR3 protein: CASSLVSGRQETQYF
CDR3 DNA: TGTGCCAGCAGCTTAGTTAGCGGGAGGCAAGAGACCCAGTACTTC

clone size: .
J gene: TRBJ1-1
D gene: .
V gene: TRBV7-9
CDR3 protein: CASSLGPLWMNTEAFF
CDR3 DNA: TGTGCCAGCAGCTTAGGGCCCCTCTGGATGAACACTGAAGCTTTCTTT

clone size: .
J gene: TRBJ2-2
D gene: .
V gene: TRBV14
CDR3 protein: CASSQGTTRRTGELFF
CDR3 DNA: TGTGCCAGCAGCCAAGGAACCACCCGCAGGACCGGGGAGCTGTTTTTT

clone size: .
J gene: TRBJ1-4
D gene: TRBD1
V gene: TRBV29-1
CDR3 protein: CSVDPTGYNEKLFF
CDR3 DNA: TGCAGCGTGGATCCGACAGGGTACAATGAAAAACTGTTTTTT

clone size: .
J gene: TRBJ1-2
D gene: TRBD1
V gene: TRBV6-6
CDR3 protein: CASKPRTGANYGYTF
CDR3 DNA: TGTGCCAGCAAACCGAGGACAGGGGCTAACTATGGCTACACCTTC

clone size: .
J gene: TRBJ1-2
D gene: TRBD1
V gene: TRBV7-6
CDR3 protein: CASSLYVGTGSNYGYTF
CDR3 DNA: TGTGCCAGCAGCTTATATGTTGGGACAGGGTCGAACTATGGCTACACCTTC

clone size: once
J gene: TRBJ2-2
D gene: .
V gene: TRBV9
CDR3 protein: CASSVRAGFTGELFF
CDR3 DNA: TGTGCCAGCAGCGTAAGGGCGGGATTCACCGGGGAGCTGTTTTTT

clone size: once
J gene: TRBJ1-1
D gene: TRBD1
V gene: TRBV6-6
CDR3 protein: CACVDRGHTNTEAFF
CDR3 DNA: TGTGCCTGTGTGGACAGGGGGCATACGAACACTGAAGCTTTCTTT

clone size: .
J gene: TRBJ2-2
D gene: .
V gene: TRBV6-6
CDR3 protein: CASDGSQGRATGELFF
CDR3 DNA: TGTGCCAGTGACGGGTCCCAGGGACGCGCCACCGGGGAGCTGTTTTTT

clone size: .
J gene: TRBJ2-5
D gene: TRBD2
V gene: TRBV7-3
CDR3 protein: CASSRTGGREETQYF
CDR3 DNA: TGTGCCAGCAGCCGAACGGGGGGGCGCGAAGAGACCCAGTACTTC

clone size: .
J gene: TRBJ2-1
D gene: .
V gene: TRBV4-1
CDR3 protein: CASSQDRARREGQFF
CDR3 DNA: TGCGCCAGCAGCCAAGATAGGGCCCGGAGAGAGGGGCAGTTCTTC

clone size: few
J gene: TRBJ2-3
D gene: .
V gene: TRBV7-2
CDR3 protein: CASSFGGLGGTDTQYF
CDR3 DNA: TGTGCCAGCAGCTTTGGAGGGCTCGGGGGCACAGATACGCAGTATTTT

clone size: .
J gene: TRBJ1-3
D gene: .
V gene: TRBV5-5
CDR3 protein: CASSFVRDSSGNTIYF
CDR3 DNA: TGTGCCAGCAGCTTCGTGAGGGATAGCTCTGGAAACACCATATATTTT

clone size: .
J gene: TRBJ1-4
D gene: .
V gene: TRBV5-1
CDR3 protein: CASSWTASNEKLFF
CDR3 DNA: TGCGCCAGCAGCTGGACAGCATCTAATGAAAAACTGTTTTTT

clone size: .
J gene: TRBJ1-3
D gene: .
V gene: TRBV6-1
CDR3 protein: CASQVGNTIYF
CDR3 DNA: TGTGCCAGCCAGGTCGGAAACACCATATATTTT

clone size: .
J gene: TRBJ1-2
D gene: .
V gene: TRBV28
CDR3 protein: CASSLDDRRGYTF
CDR3 DNA: TGTGCCAGCAGTCTCGACGACCGACGGGGCTACACCTTC

clone size: .
J gene: TRBJ1-6
D gene: TRBD1
V gene: TRBV7-9
CDR3 protein: CASSLGQNPDSPLHF
CDR3 DNA: TGTGCCAGCAGCTTGGGACAGAACCCAGATTCACCCCTCCACTTT

clone size: .
J gene: TRBJ2-2
D gene: .
V gene: TRBV4-1
CDR3 protein: CASSQELVVAGELFF
CDR3 DNA: TGCGCCAGCAGCCAAGAACTAGTGGTAGCCGGGGAGCTGTTTTTT

clone size: .
J gene: TRBJ2-3
D gene: TRBD1
V gene: TRBV29-1
CDR3 protein: CSVERGQTSRTDTQYF
CDR3 DNA: TGCAGCGTTGAGAGGGGACAGACCTCTCGTACAGATACGCAGTATTTT

clone size: .
J gene: TRBJ1-5
D gene: .
V gene: TRBV28
CDR3 protein: CASSLPGSTQPQHF
CDR3 DNA: TGTGCCAGCAGTTTGCCAGGGTCAACTCAGCCCCAGCATTTT

clone size: .
J gene: TRBJ1-2
D gene: TRBD1
V gene: TRBV7-9
CDR3 protein: CASSLTGESGYTF
CDR3 DNA: TGTGCCAGCAGCCTGACAGGGGAGAGTGGCTACACCTTC

clone size: .
J gene: TRBJ2-7
D gene: .
V gene: TRBV21-1
CDR3 protein: CASSKDGGESSYEQYF
CDR3 DNA: TGTGCCAGCAGCAAAGATGGCGGGGAGAGCTCCTACGAGCAGTACTTC

clone size: .
J gene: TRBJ2-5
D gene: TRBD1
V gene: TRBV5-4
CDR3 protein: CASSSGQGARETQYF
CDR3 DNA: TGTGCCAGCAGCTCAGGACAGGGGGCCAGGGAGACCCAGTACTTC

clone size: .
J gene: TRBJ2-3
D gene: .
V gene: TRBV29-1
CDR3 protein: CSVEEGTDTQYF
CDR3 DNA: TGCAGCGTTGAAGAGGGTACAGATACGCAGTATTTT

clone size: .
J gene: TRBJ2-1
D gene: .
V gene: TRBV4-1
CDR3 protein: CASSRGTDNEQFF
CDR3 DNA: TGCGCCAGCAGCCGAGGGACCGACAATGAGCAGTTCTTC

clone size: .
J gene: TRBJ1-1
D gene: TRBD1
V gene: TRBV29-1
CDR3 protein: CSVHLIGRGDTEAFF
CDR3 DNA: TGCAGCGTTCATCTTATAGGCAGGGGGGACACTGAAGCTTTCTTT

clone size: .
J gene: TRBJ1-4
D gene: TRBD1
V gene: TRBV2
CDR3 protein: CASSPRTGVNEKLFF
CDR3 DNA: TGTGCCAGCAGTCCCCGGACAGGCGTGAATGAAAAACTGTTTTTT

clone size: .
J gene: TRBJ1-2
D gene: .
V gene: TRBV18
CDR3 protein: CASSPRNRANYGYTF
CDR3 DNA: TGTGCCAGCTCACCACGGAACAGAGCTAACTATGGCTACACCTTC

clone size: .
J gene: TRBJ2-1
D gene: .
V gene: TRBV7-9
CDR3 protein: CASIPLAADNEQFF
CDR3 DNA: TGTGCCAGCATCCCTCTCGCGGCGGACAATGAGCAGTTCTTC